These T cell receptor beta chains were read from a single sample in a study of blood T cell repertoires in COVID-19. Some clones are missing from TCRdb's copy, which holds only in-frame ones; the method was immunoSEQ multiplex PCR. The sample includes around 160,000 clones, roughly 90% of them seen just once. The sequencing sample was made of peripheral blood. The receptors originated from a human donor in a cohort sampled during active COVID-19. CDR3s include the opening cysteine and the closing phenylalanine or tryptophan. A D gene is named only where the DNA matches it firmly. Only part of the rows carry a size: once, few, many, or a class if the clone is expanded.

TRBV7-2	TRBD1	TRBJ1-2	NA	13	TGTGCCAGCAGCCGACAGGGAACCTATGGCTACACCTTC	CASSRQGTYGYTF
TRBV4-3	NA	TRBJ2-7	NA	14	TGCGCCAGCAGCCCCCTCGGCGGACTCTACGAGCAGTACTTC	CASSPLGGLYEQYF
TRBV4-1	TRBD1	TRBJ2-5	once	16	TGCGCCAGCAGCCACCCCCGGGACAGATCGGGAGAGACCCAGTACTTC	CASSHPRDRSGETQYF
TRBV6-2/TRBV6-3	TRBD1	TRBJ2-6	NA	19	TGTGCCAGCAGTTACACTCGGGACAGGCACCGCTCTGGGGCCAACGTCCTGACTTTC	CASSYTRDRHRSGANVLTF
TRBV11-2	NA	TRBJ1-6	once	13	TGTGCCAGCAGCTCCGGGGTTAATTCACCCCTCCACTTT	CASSSGVNSPLHF
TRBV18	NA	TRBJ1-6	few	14	TGTGCCAGCTCAGGGGGACTCTATAATTCACCCCTCCACTTT	CASSGGLYNSPLHF
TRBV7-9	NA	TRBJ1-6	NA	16	TGTGCCAGCAGCACTGTATCGAGCTCCTATAATTCACCCCTCCACTTT	CASSTVSSSYNSPLHF
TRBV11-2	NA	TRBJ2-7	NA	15	TGTGCCAGCAGCTTAGATCGAGGCGGCGGCTACGAGCAGTACTTC	CASSLDRGGGYEQYF
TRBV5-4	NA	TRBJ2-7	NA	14	TGTGCCAGCAGCTTGTATGAGGGCTCCTACGAGCAGTACTTC	CASSLYEGSYEQYF
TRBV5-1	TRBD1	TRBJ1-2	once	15	TGCGCCAGCAGCCCGGGACAGGGCGGCTACTATGGCTACACCTTC	CASSPGQGGYYGYTF
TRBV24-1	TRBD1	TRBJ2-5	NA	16	TGTGCCACCAGCCCCGGGACAGGGAGCCCCCAAGAGACCCAGTACTTC	CATSPGTGSPQETQYF
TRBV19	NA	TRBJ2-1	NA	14	TGTGCCAGTAGTATGTGGGGCGATCACAATGAGCAGTTCTTC	CASSMWGDHNEQFF